Following are 28 T cell receptor beta chains from one sample sequenced in a study of T-cell reconstitution after alpha-beta-depleted transplantation in children. Unique molecular identifiers featured in how the TCRbeta library was prepared. Each CDR3 protein gets one entry after TCRdb re-called the PCR reads with MiXCR. The sample yields about 230,000 distinct CDR3 sequences, approximately 11% seen once. The sample consisted of PBMCs, taken before TCRalphabeta/CD19-depleted stem cell transplant. These receptors all come from a child less than two years old with acute myeloid leukemia, due to receive a stem cell transplant.

This clonotype was counted many times. The chain employs TRBV11-2 and TRBJ1-2; 7 bases fit TRBD1. This CDR3 is built from 14 residues. Trimming removed 5 bases from V and 7 bases from J; junction bases left unmatched: 10. Germline values: CDR1 SGHAT, CDR2 FQNNGV. The chain's CDR3 is CASSTPTGRGGYTF. For the CDR3, the DNA is TGTGCCAGCAGCACACCGACAGGGAGGGGTGGCTACACCTTC.

CDR3 DNA sequence: TGTGCCAGCAGTTCCGGGACAGGGGGCTTAATTCGTCGCTACACCTTC. Translating it yields CASSSGTGGLIRRYTF. The J gene is TRBJ1-2, the V gene TRBV12-3 or TRBV12-4; the match to TRBD1 covers 12 bases. The CDR3 runs 16 residues. Unmatched junction bases numbered 12, after V lost 4 bases and J lost 9 bases.

This clonotype was observed many times. The chain has TRBV4-1 and TRBJ2-2; D may be TRBD1 or TRBD2 (5 bases each). This CDR3 has 18 residues. Germline CDR1 reads MGHRA; CDR2 reads YSYEKL. The ends were cut back, 0 bases at V and 7 bases at J, with 21 bases in the middle. CDR3 region: CASSQDELAEGMHGELFF. CDR3 sequence (DNA): TGCGCCAGCAGCCAAGATGAATTAGCCGAGGGGATGCACGGGGAGCTGTTTTTT.

The CDR3 nucleotides read TGTGCCAGCAGCTTAGAGGGGTCTAGCGCGAACAATGAGCAGTTCTTC. Translated: CASSLEGSSANNEQFF. The V gene is TRBV11-3, the J gene TRBJ2-1, with D possibly TRBD2 on 6 matching bases. Trimming removed 0 bases from V and 5 bases from J, with 14 bases in between. The germline V gene has CDR1 SGHNT and CDR2 YENEEA. The CDR3 has 16 amino acids. The whole variable domain, filled in from reference TRBV11-3 and TRBJ2-1, reads EAGVVQSPRYKIIEKKQPVAFWCNPISGHNTLYWYLQNLGQGPELLIRYENEEAVDDSQLPKDRFSAERLKGVDSTLKIQPAELGDSAVYLCASSLEGSSANNEQFFGPGTRLTVL.

The V gene is TRBV23-1, the J gene TRBJ1-5; D is ambiguous. TRBV23-1 is designated an ORF whose function remains uncertain. Trimming stripped 3 bases from V and 4 bases from J, with 19 bases between. The CDR3 covers 17 residues. CDR3 DNA sequence: TGCGCCAGCAGTCACCCGGAATCAGACGCTCCTAATCAGCCCCAGCATTTT. Residues: CASSHPESDAPNQPQHF.

This clonotype was counted ten times or more. The chain combines TRBV19 with TRBJ2-7; maybe TRBD2 (6 bases). V shed 3 bases and J shed 1 base, with 13 bases lying between them. Germline assignment: CDR1 LNHDA and CDR2 SQIVND (reference sequence). The CDR3 is 15 residues long. CDR3 sequence: CASSMGTGLSYEQYF. DNA for the CDR3: TGTGCCAGTAGTATGGGGACTGGACTATCCTACGAGCAGTACTTC.

In its sample, this clonotype was seen many times. CDR3 loop: CSVEDLAGDVNEQFF. The DNA of the CDR3 is TGCAGCGTTGAAGATCTGGCGGGGGACGTAAATGAGCAGTTCTTC. The chain uses TRBV29-1 and TRBJ2-1; 7 bases fit TRBD2. From germline, CDR1 is SQVTM and CDR2 ANQGSEA. V shed 0 bases and J 7 bases; nucleotides not matched to a gene: 9. The length of the CDR3 is 15 residues.

This clonotype has a handful of counts. This chain links TRBV9 with TRBJ2-5; TRBD2 matches at 7 bases. This CDR3 contains 13 residues. The V gene's germline CDR1 is SGDLS and CDR2 YYNGEE. The V gene end was trimmed by 2 bases and the J gene end by 8 bases; junction bases not matched to a gene: 6. The CDR3 nucleotides are TGTGCCAGCAGCGTCTGGACTAGGGAAACCCAGTACTTC. It specifies CASSVWTRETQYF.

This clonotype was picked up many times. For the CDR3, the DNA is TGCGCCAGCAGCTTGGGAGGGACCCTTAACTATGGCTACACCTTC. Its protein is CASSLGGTLNYGYTF. The gene calls are TRBV5-1 and TRBJ1-2, with D possibly TRBD1 on 5 matching bases. Germline CDR1 SGHRS, CDR2 YFSETQ. This CDR3 contains 15 residues. V lost 0 bases and J lost 1, with 10 bases in between.

This clonotype was recorded at least ten times. The chain employs TRBV20-1 and TRBJ1-6; maybe TRBD1 (6 bases). CDR1 DFQATT and CDR2 SNEGSKA come from the germline V gene (reference sequence). Trimming pared 1 base from V and 9 bases from J, leaving 16 bases between. The CDR3 sequence is 15 residues long. CDR3 sequence reads: CSARVPGTWGSPLHF. The DNA of the CDR3 is TGCAGTGCTAGAGTCCCAGGGACATGGGGTTCACCCCTCCACTTT.

This clonotype was picked up many times. CDR3 sequence: CSGGQGASTGELFF. In DNA, the CDR3 is TGCAGCGGAGGACAGGGGGCGAGCACCGGGGAGCTGTTTTTT. The chain uses TRBV29-1 and TRBJ2-2; 11 bases fit TRBD1. Germline CDR1 SQVTM, CDR2 ANQGSEA. Losses at the gene ends were 7 bases for V and 4 bases for J; bases not matched to a gene: 5. The CDR3 contains 14 residues.

At least ten counts were recorded for this clonotype. V and J are TRBV29-1 and TRBJ1-2, with 11 nucleotides matching TRBD1. The CDR3 length is 15 residues. The junction had 6 bases not matched to a gene; V was cut back by 3 bases and J by 3 bases. Germline CDR1 reads SQVTM; CDR2 reads ANQGSEA. As DNA, the CDR3 is TGCAGCGTTGAGGTGAAGGGACAGGGGGACTATGGCTACACCTTC. Its protein product is CSVEVKGQGDYGYTF.

On this clonotype: The junction and the germline gene differ at one end; a read error may be behind it. In DNA form, the CDR3 reads TGTGCCGGCAGTTACTTGATGTCTAAGCGGGAGGGCTCAGATACGCAGTATTTT. Amino acid sequence: CAGSYLMSKREGSDTQYF. The genes are TRBV6-5 and TRBJ2-3; TRBD2 matches at 10 bases. Germline CDR1 and CDR2: MNHEY and SVGAGI. The CDR3 is 18 amino acids.

This clonotype was seen ten or more times. This chain connects TRBV20-1 to TRBJ1-2, with 7 bases aligning to TRBD1. V lost 3 bases, J lost 5 bases, and 6 bases stayed unmatched. This CDR3 is 13 amino acids long. The V gene's germline CDR1 is DFQATT and CDR2 SNEGSKA (reference sequence). CDR3 nucleotide sequence: TGCAGTGCTAGCCTCTGGACAGGTTATGGCTACACCTTC. It specifies CSASLWTGYGYTF.

This clonotype came up many times. This chain links TRBV3-1 with TRBJ2-6; D remains unclear. Trimming took off 0 bases at V and 0 bases at J, with 3 bases between the two ends. Germline assignment: CDR1 LGHDT and CDR2 YNNKEL (reference sequence). There are 15 residues in the CDR3. DNA for the CDR3: TGTGCCAGCAGCCAAGACAGCTCTGGGGCCAACGTCCTGACTTTC. It translates to CASSQDSSGANVLTF.

Many counts were recorded for this clonotype. J is TRBJ2-5 and V is TRBV28; 9 bases agree with TRBD1. The CDR3 spans 13 residues. In germline, CDR1 is MDHEN, CDR2 SYDVKM. The J segment lost 1 base and the V segment lost 6 bases, leaving 0 bases of the junction unmatched. CDR3 in amino acids: CASRTGGQETQYF. CDR3 bases: TGTGCCAGCAGGACAGGGGGCCAAGAGACCCAGTACTTC.

This clonotype was observed at least ten times. The chain employs TRBV12-3 or TRBV12-4 and TRBJ2-1, with D possibly TRBD1 on 6 matching bases. The ends were cut back, 6 bases at V and 0 bases at J, with 12 bases in the middle. CDR3 length: 15 amino acids. The CDR3 loop reads CASSLVDSSYNEQFF. The CDR3 nucleotides read TGTGCCAGCAGCCTCGTGGACAGCTCCTACAATGAGCAGTTCTTC.

The V gene is TRBV9, the J gene TRBJ2-2, with 8 bases aligning to TRBD2. CDR1 SGDLS and CDR2 YYNGEE come from the germline V gene. Germline trimming cut 4 bases from V and 4 bases from J; bases unmatched to any gene: 6. The CDR3 sequence is 15 residues long. CDR3 in DNA: TGTGCCAGCAGCCCGGGGGGGGGCCGCACCGGGGAGCTGTTTTTT. This sequence encodes CASSPGGGRTGELFF.

This clonotype was seen a handful of times. This may arise from a read error, as a much more abundant clone is one base away. The chain employs TRBV12-3 or TRBV12-4 and TRBJ1-5, with D hard to call. The CDR3 runs 12 residues. CDR3 residues: CAGSFGNQPQHF. CDR3 in DNA: TGTGCCGGCAGTTTTGGCAATCAGCCCCAGCATTTT.

This clonotype came up many times. The V and J genes are TRBV20-1 and TRBJ2-3, with 10 bases aligning to TRBD1. Germline V CDR1 and CDR2: DFQATT, SNEGSKA (reference sequence). Trimming at V came to 4 bases and at J to 3 bases, leaving 4 bases not matched to a gene. The CDR3 is made up of 14 amino acids. CDR3 loop: CSATDRGRTDTQYF. The CDR3 region has the DNA TGCAGTGCTACGGACAGGGGGAGGACAGATACGCAGTATTTT.

The sample holds many counts of this clonotype. The rearrangement joins TRBV10-1 to TRBJ1-1, with D maybe TRBD1 (5 bases). Germline CDR1 is WNHNN and CDR2 is SYGVQD (reference sequence). The CDR3 is 14 residues long. Trimming left V 3 bases short and J 2 bases short, with 10 bases between. The CDR3 loop reads CASSELQGNTEAFF. The CDR3 coding sequence is TGCGCCAGCAGTGAACTCCAGGGTAACACTGAAGCTTTCTTT.

This clonotype occurred many times. V usage is TRBV7-9 and J usage is TRBJ1-2; TRBD1 matches at 9 bases. The CDR3 extends over 14 amino acids. Looked up from germline, CDR1 is SEHNR and CDR2 is FQNEAQ (reference sequence). Trimming removed 5 bases from V and 8 bases from J; junction bases left unmatched: 9. CDR3 coding DNA: TGTGCCAGCAGCCGCCGGGACAGGGTTCACGGCTACACCTTC. It encodes CASSRRDRVHGYTF.

This clonotype was recorded at least ten times. The V and J genes are TRBV7-2 and TRBJ2-5; D unclear. The CDR3 loop spans 13 amino acids. Trimming took off 3 bases at V and 2 bases at J, with 7 bases between the two ends. The V gene's germline CDR1 is SGHTA and CDR2 FQGNSA. DNA for the CDR3: TGTGCCAGCAGCTTGTTGGAACAAGAGACCCAGTACTTC. It translates to CASSLLEQETQYF.

The table lists this clonotype with many counts. The CDR3, as DNA: TGTGCCAGCAGCCCATACTTCGGACTAGCGGGCACAGATACGCAGTATTTT. Amino acid sequence: CASSPYFGLAGTDTQYF. The J gene is TRBJ2-3, the V gene TRBV9; 10 bases line up with TRBD2. The trim removed 4 bases at V and 1 base at J, leaving 9 bases unmatched. The V gene's germline CDR1 is SGDLS and CDR2 YYNGEE. The CDR3 extends over 17 amino acids. The complete variable domain, with remaining parts taken from reference TRBV9 and TRBJ2-3, reads DSGVTQTPKHLITATGQRVTLRCSPRSGDLSVYWYQQSLDQGLQFLIQYYNGEERAKGNILERFSAQQFPDLHSELNLSSLELGDSALYFCASSPYFGLAGTDTQYFGPGTRLTVL.

The chain is built from TRBV12-3 or TRBV12-4 and TRBJ2-4; 8 bases are a match to TRBD2. V shed 6 bases and J 6 bases; nucleotides not matched to a gene: 7. This CDR3 spans 14 amino acids. CDR3 coding DNA: TGTGCCAGCAGGTCGGGGGGGGCGGGAAACATTCAGTACTTC. It encodes CASRSGGAGNIQYF.

This clonotype was counted ten times or more. This chain uses TRBV5-1 with TRBJ2-2; the D gene is possibly TRBD1 (6 bases). The CDR3 sequence is 17 residues long. V was cut by 0 bases and J by 0 bases, with 12 bases left in between. Per germline, CDR1 SGHRS and CDR2 YFSETQ. DNA of the CDR3: TGCGCCAGCAGCTTGGTTCTGGACAGCGCGAACACCGGGGAGCTGTTTTTT. Encoded protein: CASSLVLDSANTGELFF.

This clonotype was seen more than once but under ten times. V and J are TRBV18 and TRBJ2-7, with 7 bases aligning to TRBD2. CDR3 size: 13 residues. CDR1 is KGHSH, CDR2 LQKENI, per germline. Trimming took 6 bases from V and 3 from J; bases not matched to a gene: 5. CDR3 sequence (DNA): TGTGCCAGCTCCGAAGCGGGAAGCTACGAGCAGTACTTC. Translating it yields CASSEAGSYEQYF.

With respect to this clonotype: A much larger clonotype is one base distant, so this may be a read error. The CDR3 region has the DNA TGTGCCAGCAGTCCCTTCACAGGGGGCTATGGCGACACCTTC. Amino acid sequence: CASSPFTGGYGDTF. The V and J genes are TRBV12-3 or TRBV12-4 and TRBJ1-2; 9 positions match TRBD1. CDR3 length: 14 residues.